This TCR beta chain was profiled in a study of blood T cell repertoires in COVID-19. Background on the study: The samples span acute and convalescent COVID-19 from the United States, Italy and Spain. Sources were T cells, B-cell-depleted T cells, or PBMCs; the material itself was cDNA or gDNA.

Which cohort a participant joined came from the clinical history participants gave. In the original processing: The authors estimated nucleated cell counts from reference gene primer amplification. The method was immunoSEQ multiplex PCR; TCRdb's version includes in-frame clones alone and lacks a portion of them. V, J and clone size reflect that table, while D and trimming were determined from the DNA. This table holds roughly 430,000 clones, roughly 90% found once. Germline V gene sequence: CDR1 LNHDA, CDR2 SQIVND (reference sequence). The CDR3 covers 15 residues. V lost 2 bases and J lost 6, with 13 bases in between.

The rearrangement uses TRBV19 and TRBJ2-2; maybe TRBD1 (5 bases). Sequenced sample: PBMCs or T cells enriched from blood (not recorded which). The sequence was obtained from a middle-aged woman with acute COVID-19. CDR3 nucleotide sequence: TGTGCCAGTAGTATAAGACAGCTGGGCCCCGGGGAGCTGTTTTTT. Translation gives CASSIRQLGPGELFF.